This TCR beta chain is from a study of shared clonotypes between healthy human individuals. Findings of the study overall: Only blood samples were collected, and tissue repertoires likely differ.

The table lists this clone with a count of one. The antigen remains undetermined. V lost 2 bases to trimming and J lost 0 bases, with 6 bases between them. Germline CDR1 SGHNT, CDR2 YYREEE (reference sequence). The CDR3 has 13 amino acids. When replicate PCRs were run on sorted subsets, they used about 200 ng DNA, about 30,000 T cell genomes. Here immunoSEQ multiplex PCR was the method, and the copy in TCRdb shows in-frame clones only, minus some. The sample records millions of clones, 85% to 95% being singletons. This chain uses TRBV5-4 with TRBJ2-7; D not certain. The receptor comes from a man younger than 35 in good health. Sequenced sample: naive CD4+ T cells sorted from blood. Subset: CD45RA+ positively selected. This CDR3 reads CASSFRSSYEQYF. CDR3 nucleotides: TGTGCCAGCAGCTTCAGGAGCTCCTACGAGCAGTACTTC.